These 13 T cell receptor beta chains came from one sample sequenced in a study of Graves' ophthalmopathy and Graves' hyperthyroidism. TCR beta CDR3 amplification used RNA transcripts. The authors performed first-round RT-PCR with HTBI primers and then a second-round multiplex PCR. MiXCR, applied by TCRdb to the multiplex PCR reads, yields one record per CDR3 protein. The sample yields roughly 160,000 distinct CDR3 sequences, under 40% seen once. The sequenced material came from peripheral blood. Source of these receptors: a woman in her 40s with Graves' ophthalmopathy.

At least ten counts were recorded for this clonotype. CDR3 DNA: TGTGCCAGCAGTTTGTTAACTAGCGGATCCTACGAGCAGTACTTC. Translating gives CASSLLTSGSYEQYF. This chain uses TRBV27 with TRBJ2-7; 8 bases fit TRBD2. The ends lost 3 bases at V and 1 base at J; junction bases unmatched: 5. Germline V lookup: CDR1 MNHEY, CDR2 SMNVEV (reference sequence). The CDR3 is 15 amino acids.

V and J are TRBV9 and TRBJ2-7; 7 bases are shared with TRBD1. The CDR3 totals 14 residues. Losses at the gene ends were 2 bases for V and 1 base for J; bases not matched to a gene: 3. Germline-derived CDR1 and CDR2 are SGDLS and YYNGEE. CDR3 loop: CASSVGQRSYEQYF. The CDR3 DNA reads TGTGCCAGCAGCGTGGGACAGCGATCCTACGAGCAGTACTTC.

At least ten counts were recorded for this clonotype. CDR3 nucleotides: TGTGCCAGCAGCTTCGACAGGGCCGAGCAGTACTTC. It specifies CASSFDRAEQYF. This chain joins TRBV5-6 and TRBJ2-7; 7 nucleotides match TRBD1. Trimming at V came to 2 bases and at J to 6 bases, leaving 2 bases not matched to a gene. The CDR3 covers 12 residues. The germline CDR1 and CDR2 sequences are SGHDT and YYEEEE. Full variable domain (rest looked up from reference TRBV5-6 and TRBJ2-7): DAGVTQSPTHLIKTRGQQVTLRCSPKSGHDTVSWYQQALGQGPQFIFQYYEEEERQRGNFPDRFSGHQFPNYSSELNVNALLLGDSALYLCASSFDRAEQYFGPGTRLTVT.

The sample holds many counts of this clonotype. The chain couples TRBV6-5 to TRBJ1-1, with D perhaps TRBD1 (5 bases). Per the germline V gene, CDR1 is MNHEY and CDR2 is SVGAGI. The length of the CDR3 is 13 residues. Trimming pared 6 bases from V and 1 base from J, leaving 9 bases between. The CDR3 sequence: CASRLQENTEAFF. Written as DNA, the CDR3 is TGTGCCAGCAGATTACAGGAGAACACTGAAGCTTTCTTT.

The chain combines TRBV12-3 or TRBV12-4 with TRBJ1-1, with D tentatively TRBD1 (6 bases). The length of the CDR3 is 18 residues. The V and J ends lost 6 bases and 0 bases respectively, with 23 bases between them. CDR3 region: CASRGGGGFPSLNTEAFF. For the CDR3, the DNA is TGTGCCAGCAGGGGAGGAGGGGGGTTTCCCTCCTTGAACACTGAAGCTTTCTTT.

This clonotype was seen ten or more times. The rearrangement links TRBV9 to TRBJ2-7, with 13 positions matching TRBD2. The CDR3 consists of 17 residues. The junction had 8 bases not matched to a gene; V was cut back by 4 bases and J by 1 base. Germline CDR1 and CDR2: SGDLS and YYNGEE. CDR3 nucleotide sequence: TGTGCCAGCAGCCCGCACCAGGGACTAGCGGGGTCCTACGAGCAGTACTTC. Protein product: CASSPHQGLAGSYEQYF.

This clonotype was seen at least ten times. The rearrangement uses TRBV4-1 and TRBJ1-1, with 7 bases lining up with TRBD1. Germline values: CDR1 MGHRA, CDR2 YSYEKL. The CDR3 loop spans 15 amino acids. The trim removed 5 bases at V and 4 bases at J, leaving 10 bases unmatched. The CDR3 spells CASSARQGAVTEAFF. The DNA for the CDR3 is TGCGCCAGCAGCGCCCGACAGGGCGCTGTCACTGAAGCTTTCTTT.

The DNA of the CDR3 is TGTGCCAGCAGTGAACAGGGGTGGCTAGCGGGAGACTACGAGCAGTACTTC. This translates into CASSEQGWLAGDYEQYF. This chain connects TRBV6-1 to TRBJ2-7; 10 bases map to TRBD2. The V gene's germline CDR1 is MNHNS and CDR2 SASEGT. The CDR3 loop spans 17 amino acids. V trimming: 2 bases; J trimming: 3 bases; junction bases outside the gene matches: 10.

This clonotype has ten or more counts. CDR3: CSARPTIRQSSGNTIYF. CDR3 bases: TGCAGTGCTAGACCGACCATTCGACAGTCCTCTGGAAACACCATATATTTT. The rearrangement joins TRBV20-1 to TRBJ1-3, with a tentative D call TRBD1 (5 bases). The V gene lost 2 bases and the J gene lost 0 bases, with 17 bases spanning the gap. The length of the CDR3 is 17 residues. Per the germline V gene, CDR1 is DFQATT and CDR2 is SNEGSKA (reference sequence).

This clonotype was recorded at least ten times. The J gene is TRBJ1-6, the V gene TRBV9, with 9 nucleotides matching TRBD1. CDR3 size: 16 residues. CDR1 SGDLS and CDR2 YYNGEE come from the germline V gene. V was clipped by 1 base and J by 9 bases; unmatched bases: 8. CDR3 residues: CASSVPRQGEGSPLHF. CDR3 bases: TGTGCCAGCAGCGTACCCCGACAGGGGGAGGGTTCACCCCTCCACTTT.

This clonotype was observed at least ten times. V is TRBV29-1 and J is TRBJ2-7; D might be TRBD1 (5 bases). Germline V gene sequence: CDR1 SQVTM, CDR2 ANQGSEA. This CDR3 comprises 12 residues. V was cut by 2 bases and J by 2 bases, with 7 bases left in between. The CDR3 bases are TGCAGCGTTGAACAGGGCCCCTACGAGCAGTACTTC. As protein: CSVEQGPYEQYF.

This clonotype appeared many times. This chain uses TRBV20-1 with TRBJ2-5, with 9 bases identical to TRBD1. The CDR3 covers 14 residues. The V gene's germline CDR1 is DFQATT and CDR2 SNEGSKA (reference sequence). After removal of 5 bases from V and 2 bases from J, the junction contained 6 bases not matched to a gene. The CDR3 DNA reads as TGCAGTGCTCACCGGACAGGGGATCAAGAGACCCAGTACTTC. The encoded protein is CSAHRTGDQETQYF.

Ten or more counts support this clonotype. The rearrangement links TRBV28 to TRBJ1-2; 8 bases match TRBD1. CDR3 length equals 13 residues. The germline gives CDR1 MDHEN, CDR2 SYDVKM. Trimming at V came to 8 bases and at J to 8 bases, leaving 10 bases not matched to a gene. The CDR3 is CASERQGARGYTF. In DNA, the CDR3 is TGTGCCAGCGAGAGGCAGGGGGCGCGGGGCTACACCTTC.